This T cell receptor beta chain was recorded in a study of human T cells and chemical hapten exposure. Study-wide background: Patients, chiefly female, had alopecia areata, totalis or universalis.

TCRdb itself ran the RACE reads through MiXCR, one entry per CDR3 protein. The sample has some 94,000 distinct CDR3 sequences; around 11% are singletons. The V and J ends lost 8 bases and 4 bases, in that order; junction bases with no gene match: 9. CDR3 length equals 13 residues. Germline lookup yields CDR1 SQVTM and CDR2 ANQGSEA. Indicated time point: patch test 1, 2 weeks after DPC sensitization. Specified treatment: therapeutic diphenylcyclopropenone sensitization with weekly scalp DPC. The rearrangement joins TRBV29-1 to TRBJ2-5, with TRBD2 matching 8 bases. This TCR derives from a woman aged 40 to 50 with alopecia areata. Some clones in this sample may be carry-over from other donors' samples. Sequenced here: whole blood, sampled in connection with sensitization to the hapten diphenylcyclopropenone (DPC). The CDR3 reads CSPLGLAGETQYF. CDR3 DNA sequence: TGCAGCCCCCTGGGGCTAGCGGGAGAGACCCAGTACTTC.